This record concerns one T cell receptor beta chain sequence. This record comes from a study of blood T cell repertoires in COVID-19. Background on the study: Two consecutive negative NP/OP PCR tests, clearance, or resolved symptoms defined Cohort 3 recovery.

Enrolled through a virtual design, the participants were between about 18 and 100 years of age and came from under 25 US areas. In assigning cohorts, the study relied on participant-reported clinical history. Assay: immunoSEQ multiplex PCR; the TCRdb copy retains only in-frame clones and omits some. This sample has hundreds of thousands of clones, with more than 75% found just once. Germline V lookup: CDR1 SGHTA, CDR2 FQGNSA. Between the trimmed V and J ends, which lost 5 bases and 9 bases, there was a span of 14 bases. The CDR3 runs to 13 residues. The sequencing sample was made of PBMCs or T cells enriched from blood (not recorded which). The TCR originated in a woman aged 55-69 years in a cohort exposed to, infected with or recovered from COVID-19 (not recorded which). The chain joins TRBV7-2 to TRBJ2-1; D gene uncertain. The CDR3 DNA follows: TGTGCCAGCAGCCTCTCGACTGTGGGTGAGCAGTTCTTC. Its protein product is CASSLSTVGEQFF.